These 20 T cell receptor beta chains originate from one sample sequenced in a study of siplizumab effects on memory and regulatory T cells. Sequenced by immunoSEQ multiplex PCR; TCRdb stores in-frame clones only, minus some. The top ten hold about 56% of the sample, which has about 2,700 clones, 55% to 70% seen once. Material: TEMRA CD8+ T cells sorted from blood. The subset here: unstimulated CD8+ CD45RA+ effector memory T cells. The receptor set was obtained from a human donor in good health.

The V gene is TRBV25-1, the J gene TRBJ2-1, with D tentatively TRBD1 (6 bases). V lost 4 bases and J 8 bases, leaving 18 bases between the germline ends. The CDR3 is made up of 15 amino acids. Germline CDR1 and CDR2: MGHDK and SYGVNS. The CDR3 region has the DNA TGTGCCAGCAGTGTCTTGGCAGGGGCCGGGGATGAGCAGTTCTTC. This gives the protein CASSVLAGAGDEQFF.

This clone appeared a single time. The V gene is TRBV7-9, the J gene TRBJ2-7; possibly TRBD1 or TRBD2 for D (5 bases each). Germline lookup yields CDR1 SEHNR and CDR2 FQNEAQ (reference sequence). The V gene lost 5 bases and the J gene lost 6 bases, with 17 bases spanning the gap. The CDR3 runs to 14 residues. The CDR3 nucleotides are TGTGCCAGCAGCCCGAGGGGCTACGACTCCGAGCAGTACTTC. Translation: CASSPRGYDSEQYF.

In nucleotides, the CDR3 is TGTGCCAGCAGCTTAACACAGGGCTATGGCTACACCTTC. This gives the protein CASSLTQGYGYTF. The V call is TRBV7-6, the J call TRBJ1-2, with a weak D call TRBD1 (6 bases). V gave up 2 bases and J gave up 4 bases, with 8 bases separating them. This CDR3 has 13 amino acids. Germline CDR1 reads SGHVS; CDR2 reads FNYEAQ.

The sample holds a few counts of this clone. The gene calls are TRBV27 and TRBJ2-7; tentative D call: TRBD1 (6 bases). Trimming left V 6 bases short and J 3 bases short, with 18 bases between. This CDR3 is built from 15 residues. Germline V lookup: CDR1 MNHEY, CDR2 SMNVEV (reference sequence). CDR3 loop: CASSLFPGHIYEQYF. For the CDR3, the DNA is TGTGCCAGCAGCTTGTTCCCGGGACATATCTACGAGCAGTACTTC.

This clone is labeled large. This chain uses TRBV25-1 with TRBJ2-7; D may be TRBD2 (5 bases). The CDR3 consists of 15 residues. Germline CDR1 is MGHDK and CDR2 is SYGVNS. Trimming took 2 bases from V and 7 from J, leaving 18 bases between them. The DNA of the CDR3 is TGTGCCAGCAGTGAAATGGTAGGGAGTAACGAAGAGCAGTACTTC. Translation gives CASSEMVGSNEEQYF.

The V and J genes are TRBV12-5 and TRBJ2-7, with 10 nucleotides matching TRBD2. The germline CDR1 and CDR2 sequences are LGHNT and FRNRAP. Trimming took 6 bases from V and 5 from J; bases not matched to a gene: 13. There are 16 residues in the CDR3. The CDR3 nucleotides are TGTGCTAGTGGCCAATCCCAACTAGCGGGAAGGCACGAGCAGTACTTC. Encoded protein: CASGQSQLAGRHEQYF.

The V gene is TRBV25-1, the J gene TRBJ1-1; D is unclear. Germline CDR1 reads MGHDK; CDR2 reads SYGVNS. Deletions cut 2 bases from V and 10 bases from J, with 20 bases between. This CDR3 region has 15 residues. The CDR3 loop is CASSEPGTVLARAFF. DNA for the CDR3: TGTGCCAGCAGTGAACCCGGTACGGTACTTGCTCGAGCTTTCTTT. Looking up the rest from reference TRBV25-1 and TRBJ1-1 gives the full variable domain: EADIYQTPRYLVIGTGKKITLECSQTMGHDKMYWYQQDPGMELHLIHYSYGVNSTEKGDLSSESTVSRIRTEHFPLTLESARPSHTSQYLCASSEPGTVLARAFFGQGTRLTVV.

V is TRBV5-4 and J is TRBJ2-1; 8 bases agree with TRBD2. Germline V gives CDR1 SGHNT, CDR2 YYREEE (reference sequence). This CDR3 comprises 16 residues. V dropped 3 bases and J dropped 1; count of bases not matched to a gene: 6. The CDR3 DNA sequence: TGTGCCAGCAGCTCAGCCGGGACTAGGTCCTACAATGAGCAGTTCTTC. This encodes CASSSAGTRSYNEQFF.

This chain uses TRBV19 with TRBJ1-1; D is unresolved. Trimming took off 2 bases at V and 1 base at J, with 11 bases between the two ends. Looked up from germline, CDR1 is LNHDA and CDR2 is SQIVND (reference sequence). The CDR3 consists of 15 residues. The CDR3 loop reads CASSISGVGNTEAFF. DNA of the CDR3: TGTGCCAGTAGTATATCCGGGGTGGGGAACACTGAAGCTTTCTTT. Full variable domain (missing parts from reference TRBV19 and TRBJ1-1): DGGITQSPKYLFRKEGQNVTLSCEQNLNHDAMYWYRQDPGQGLRLIYYSQIVNDFQKGDIAEGYSVSREKKESFPLTVTSAQKNPTAFYLCASSISGVGNTEAFFGQGTRLTVV.

By frequency in the sample, this clone is medium-sized. The chain carries TRBV19 and TRBJ2-1, with TRBD2 matching 16 bases. With 3 bases clipped from V and 1 base from J, the junction kept 6 bases outside the gene matches. Germline V lookup: CDR1 LNHDA, CDR2 SQIVND (reference sequence). This CDR3 is built from 19 residues. The CDR3 coding sequence is TGTGCCAGTAGTATGGCGGGACTAGCGGGAGGGGGTTCCTACAATGAGCAGTTCTTC. Its protein product is CASSMAGLAGGGSYNEQFF.

V gene TRBV13 combines with J gene TRBJ2-1; 9 nucleotides match TRBD1. With V trimmed by 1 base and J by 8 bases, 9 bases remained unmatched. CDR1 and CDR2 from the germline V gene are PRHDT and FYEKMQ (reference sequence). The CDR3 consists of 16 residues. DNA for the CDR3: TGTGCCAGCAGCTTAGTGGGGACAGGGTTAAGCGATGAGCAGTTCTTC. As protein: CASSLVGTGLSDEQFF.

The V gene is TRBV5-4, the J gene TRBJ2-1; D is possibly TRBD1 (6 bases). CDR1 and CDR2 (germline): SGHNT, YYREEE (reference sequence). This CDR3 is built from 15 residues. Trimming took off 2 bases at V and 6 bases at J, with 15 bases between the two ends. CDR3 sequence: CASSFDLEGVNEQFF. CDR3 DNA: TGTGCCAGCAGCTTTGACTTAGAGGGGGTCAATGAGCAGTTCTTC. Looking up the rest from reference TRBV5-4 and TRBJ2-1 gives the full variable domain: ETGVTQSPTHLIKTRGQQVTLRCSSQSGHNTVSWYQQALGQGPQFIFQYYREEENGRGNFPPRFSGLQFPNYSSELNVNALELDDSALYLCASSFDLEGVNEQFFGPGTRLTVL.

This clone came up once. CDR3 protein: CSARNTYEQYF. CDR3 coding DNA: TGCAGTGCTAGAAATACCTACGAGCAGTACTTC. This chain joins TRBV20-1 and TRBJ2-7; D uncertain. The CDR3 covers 11 residues. Germline CDR1 and CDR2: DFQATT and SNEGSKA (reference sequence). V was cut by 2 bases and J by 2 bases, with 4 bases left in between.

This sequence joins TRBV19 and TRBJ1-1, with a possible D match to TRBD1 (6 bases). V was clipped by 6 bases and J by 2 bases, with 13 bases between them. The CDR3 is made up of 14 amino acids. Per germline, CDR1 LNHDA and CDR2 SQIVND (reference sequence). The CDR3 is CASSEQGFNTEAFF. The DNA of the CDR3 is TGTGCCAGTAGCGAACAGGGATTCAACACTGAAGCTTTCTTT.

CDR3 amino acids: CATSRSERGGETQYF. CDR3 coding DNA: TGTGCCACCAGCAGATCGGAGCGGGGAGGGGAGACCCAGTACTTC. This chain uses TRBV15 with TRBJ2-5; the match to TRBD2 covers 7 bases. V lost 2 bases, J lost 5 bases, and 8 bases stayed unmatched. CDR3 length: 15 amino acids. Germline V lookup: CDR1 LNHNV, CDR2 YYDKDF (reference sequence).

Only a few counts were recorded for this clone. V gene TRBV4-1 combines with J gene TRBJ1-1; unclear D gene. The CDR3 contains 14 residues. CDR1 is MGHRA, CDR2 YSYEKL, per germline. The V end lost 6 bases, the J end lost 0 bases, and 11 bases lay between the germline ends. CDR3 loop: CASREAVMNTEAFF. CDR3 in DNA: TGCGCCAGCAGGGAAGCCGTTATGAACACTGAAGCTTTCTTT.

The chain carries TRBV6-4 and TRBJ2-7; tentatively, D is TRBD1 (6 bases). The CDR3 is 12 amino acids. Germline CDR1 is MRHNA and CDR2 is SNTAGT. V shed 8 bases and J shed 3 bases, with 11 bases lying between them. The CDR3 region is CASGGHIYEQYF. The CDR3 bases are TGTGCCAGCGGGGGACATATCTACGAGCAGTACTTC.

This clone was seen a few times. The chain has TRBV27 and TRBJ1-1; D not certain. V shed 8 bases and J shed 0 bases, with 7 bases lying between them. The CDR3 totals 12 residues. Per germline, CDR1 MNHEY and CDR2 SMNVEV (reference sequence). Written as DNA, the CDR3 is TGTGCCAGCCTGGGGATGAACACTGAAGCTTTCTTT. It translates to CASLGMNTEAFF.

By share, this clone ranks as medium-sized (0.01 to 0.1%). This sequence joins TRBV7-9 and TRBJ2-7, with D perhaps TRBD2 (5 bases). This CDR3 has 14 amino acids. Germline V gene sequence: CDR1 SEHNR, CDR2 FQNEAQ (reference sequence). Trimming cost V 1 base and J 2 bases, with 9 bases left between them. The CDR3 loop is CASSLGGVTYEQYF. The CDR3 coding sequence is TGTGCCAGCAGCTTAGGGGGAGTGACCTACGAGCAGTACTTC.

V is TRBV7-9 and J is TRBJ2-7; TRBD2 matches at 12 bases. Trimming cost V 8 bases and J 7 bases; bases outside gene matches: 21. The CDR3 loop spans 18 amino acids. The germline V gene has CDR1 SEHNR and CDR2 FQNEAQ (reference sequence). The DNA of the CDR3 is TGTGCCAGCTCTCCTGTGCCGGGACTAGCGGGTACTCTAGAAGAGCAGTACTTC. It codes for CASSPVPGLAGTLEEQYF.